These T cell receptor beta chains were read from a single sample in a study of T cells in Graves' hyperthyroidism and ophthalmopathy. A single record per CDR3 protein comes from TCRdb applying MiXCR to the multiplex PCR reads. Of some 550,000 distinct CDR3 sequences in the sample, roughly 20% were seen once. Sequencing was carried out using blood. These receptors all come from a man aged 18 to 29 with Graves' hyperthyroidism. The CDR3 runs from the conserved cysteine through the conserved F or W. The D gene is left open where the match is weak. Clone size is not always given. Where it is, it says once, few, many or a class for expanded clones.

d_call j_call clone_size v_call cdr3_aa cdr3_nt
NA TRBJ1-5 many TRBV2 CASRDRVGDQPQHF TGTGCCAGCAGGGACCGCGTGGGCGATCAGCCCCAGCATTTT
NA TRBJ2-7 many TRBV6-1 CASIRHRAGEQYF TGTGCCAGCATACGCCATAGAGCAGGCGAGCAGTACTTC
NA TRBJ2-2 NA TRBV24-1 CATSKTGNANTGELFF TGTGCCACCAGTAAAACAGGCAATGCGAACACCGGGGAGCTGTTTTTT
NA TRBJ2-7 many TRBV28 CASSFFYKKDEQYF TGTGCCAGCAGTTTTTTCTACAAAAAAGACGAGCAGTACTTC
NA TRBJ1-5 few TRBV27 CASSLKGTLQPQHF TGTGCCAGCAGTTTAAAGGGGACACTTCAGCCCCAGCATTTT
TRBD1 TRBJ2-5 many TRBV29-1 CSVRRQGARKETQYF TGCAGCGTCAGACGACAGGGGGCGAGAAAGGAGACCCAGTACTTC
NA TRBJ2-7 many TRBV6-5 CASSVRAGGYEQYF TGTGCCAGCAGCGTCAGGGCCGGTGGGTACGAGCAGTACTTC
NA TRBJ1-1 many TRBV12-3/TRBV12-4 CASSQEAEAFF TGTGCCAGCAGTCAGGAGGCTGAAGCTTTCTTT
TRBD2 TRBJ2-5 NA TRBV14 CASRTGGPGETQYF TGTGCCAGCAGAACGGGGGGGCCAGGAGAGACCCAGTACTTC
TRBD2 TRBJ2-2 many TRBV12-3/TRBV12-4 CASSLAPLLAGGFSGELFF TGTGCCAGCAGTTTAGCGCCGCTACTAGCGGGGGGGTTTTCCGGGGAGCTGTTTTTT
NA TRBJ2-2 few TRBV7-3 CASSLNRVTGELFF TGTGCCAGCAGCTTAAATCGGGTGACCGGGGAGCTGTTTTTT
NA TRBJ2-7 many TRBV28 CASRTGEGSSYEQYF TGTGCCAGCCGAACCGGCGAGGGCAGCTCCTACGAGCAGTACTTC
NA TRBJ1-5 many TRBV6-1 CASSEMRGASQPQHF TGTGCCAGCAGTGAAATGCGGGGGGCATCTCAGCCCCAGCATTTT
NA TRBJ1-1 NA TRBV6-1 CASRGGALNTEAFF TGTGCCAGCAGGGGTGGGGCCCTCAACACTGAAGCTTTCTTT
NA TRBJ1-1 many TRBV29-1 CSVEGVEAFF TGCAGCGTTGAGGGGGTTGAAGCTTTCTTT
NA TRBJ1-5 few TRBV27 CASSFYTLEDQPQHF TGTGCCAGCAGTTTCTACACCTTGGAGGATCAGCCCCAGCATTTT
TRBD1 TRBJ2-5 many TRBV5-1 CASSLGQGADLETQYF TGCGCCAGCAGCCTAGGGCAGGGGGCTGATCTCGAGACCCAGTACTTC